This T cell receptor (beta chain) was captured by sequencing in a study of regulatory T cells in long-lasting Graves disease. Regarding time point: newly diagnosed GD, antithyroid drugs for less than 3 months. PBMCs were the source of the RNA used for TCR sequencing. For TCR beta, libraries came from iRepertoire HTBI primers and Arm-PCR of CDR3 regions. A single record per CDR3 protein comes from TCRdb applying MiXCR to the multiplex PCR reads. The sample carries some 500,000 distinct CDR3 sequences, approximately 15% recorded once. V was shortened by 5 bases and J by 1 base, with 9 bases between the two germline ends. The CDR3 has 13 amino acids. Germline V gene data show CDR1 as DFQATT and CDR2 as SNEGSKA (reference sequence). This clonotype was counted only a few times. This same sample was also part of a study on T cells in Graves' hyperthyroidism and ophthalmopathy.

The receptor was derived from a man under 40 with Graves disease. The V call is TRBV20-1, the J call TRBJ1-5, with D maybe TRBD1 (5 bases). The specimen comprised peripheral blood mononuclear cells (PBMCs), sampled at new diagnosis, from a patient treated with antithyroid drugs. The chain's CDR3 is CSALWDSNQPQHF. CDR3 DNA: TGCAGTGCTCTATGGGACAGCAATCAGCCCCAGCATTTT.